This T cell receptor beta chain was sequenced for a study of control samples from healthy donors and cancer patients. The CDR3 runs 14 residues. V shed 2 bases and J shed 2 bases, with 9 bases lying between them. CDR1 is MNHEY and CDR2 is SVGEGT in the germline V gene. Profiled with immunoSEQ multiplex PCR; TCRdb holds only in-frame clones, not every one. The data show about 65,000 clones, approximately 90% seen once. This chain uses TRBV6-2 or TRBV6-3 with TRBJ1-1; TRBD1 might be the D (5 bases). This receptor was obtained from a woman in her fifties or sixties with colorectal cancer. Sequencing was done on a sample of PBMCs. The CDR3 DNA reads TGTGCCAGCAGTTACATCAGGGCTAACACTGAAGCTTTCTTT. Its translation: CASSYIRANTEAFF.